This T cell receptor beta chain was found in a study of T cell changes during pregnancy in multiple sclerosis. The V gene's germline CDR1 is SNHLY and CDR2 FYNNEI. This CDR3 has 14 amino acids. V trimming: 9 bases; J trimming: 2 bases; junction bases outside the gene matches: 4. Profiling relied on immunoSEQ multiplex PCR, and the TCRdb table lists in-frame clones only, not all of them. The sample includes 55,000 to 70,000 clones, 89% seen only once; the top ten take approximately 2%. The genes are TRBV2 and TRBJ2-3; 11 bases agree with TRBD2. This sequence was found in a female donor with multiple sclerosis, enrolled in a pregnancy study. This specimen was peripheral blood, taken after pregnancy. The chain's CDR3 is CASTSGGNTDTQYF. In nucleotides, the CDR3 is TGTGCCAGTACTAGCGGGGGAAACACAGATACGCAGTATTTT.